The clone carrying this TCR beta chain occurred a few times. Its antigen is not known. The data were taken from a study of CD8+CD57+ T cells in acquired aplastic anemia. Study-wide background: Sorted CD4+ and CD8+ cells yielded roughly 3.4 ug of DNA on average.

Before being chosen for sequencing, patients had shown CD8+CD57+ cell expansion by flow cytometry. The cohort consisted entirely of patients having severe acquired aplastic anemia. Patients were treatment-naive when blood was sampled. Germline loops: CDR1 GTSNPN, CDR2 SVGIG (reference sequence). This CDR3 is built from 18 residues. The J segment lost 3 bases and the V segment lost 1 base, leaving 13 bases of the junction unmatched. The study, taken as a whole, reports: Sharing between patients and controls was observed for twenty-nine CD8+ CDR3 sequences.

It was genomic DNA that served as the template for profiling TCR beta VDJ and CDR3. TCRdb reprocessed the reads with MiXCR, giving one entry per CDR3 protein. The repertoire has 150,000 to 200,000 distinct CDR3 sequences, more than 40% of them found once; the top ten carry about 30%. The source is a human donor with aplastic anemia. The J gene is TRBJ2-1, the V gene TRBV30, with TRBD2 identical over 9 bases. Source material: sorted CD4+, CD8+, or CD8+CD57+ T cells (not recorded which) from PBMCs. The DNA for the CDR3 is TGTGCCTGGAGTGGAAGCCTAGCGGGAAAAGGGAACTACAATGAGCAGTTCTTC. Amino acids: CAWSGSLAGKGNYNEQFF.